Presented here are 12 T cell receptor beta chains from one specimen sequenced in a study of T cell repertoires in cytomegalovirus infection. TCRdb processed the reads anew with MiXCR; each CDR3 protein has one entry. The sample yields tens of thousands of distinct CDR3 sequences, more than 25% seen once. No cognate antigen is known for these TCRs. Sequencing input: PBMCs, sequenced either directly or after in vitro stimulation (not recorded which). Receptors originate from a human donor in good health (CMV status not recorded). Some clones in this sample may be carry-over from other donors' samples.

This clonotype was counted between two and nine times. DNA of the CDR3: TGTGCCAGCAGTTTAAATGGACTAGCGGGGCCCCCGGGGACCCAGTACTTC. This translates into CASSLNGLAGPPGTQYF. V gene TRBV12-3 or TRBV12-4 combines with J gene TRBJ2-5; 12 bases map to TRBD2. After removal of 2 bases from V and 7 bases from J, the junction contained 11 bases not matched to a gene. CDR3 length: 17 amino acids.

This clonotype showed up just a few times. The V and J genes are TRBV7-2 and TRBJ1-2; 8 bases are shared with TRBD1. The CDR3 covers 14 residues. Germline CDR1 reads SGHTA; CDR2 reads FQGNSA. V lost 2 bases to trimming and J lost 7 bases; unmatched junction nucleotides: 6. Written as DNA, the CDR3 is TGTGCCAGCAGCTTAACGCAGGGGGCCGGTGGCTACACCTTC. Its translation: CASSLTQGAGGYTF.

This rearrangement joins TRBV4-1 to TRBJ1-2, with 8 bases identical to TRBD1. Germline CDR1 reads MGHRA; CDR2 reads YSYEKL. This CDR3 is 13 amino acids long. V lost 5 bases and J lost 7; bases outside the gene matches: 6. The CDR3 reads CASSTQTGAGYTF. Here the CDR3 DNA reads TGCGCCAGCAGCACCCAGACAGGGGCTGGCTACACCTTC.

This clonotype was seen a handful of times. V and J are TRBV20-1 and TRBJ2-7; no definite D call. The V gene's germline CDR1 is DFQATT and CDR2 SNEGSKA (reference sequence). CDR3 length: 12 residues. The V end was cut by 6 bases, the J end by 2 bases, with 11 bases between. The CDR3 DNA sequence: TGCAGTGCCCCCTCCCGGACCTACGAGCAGTACTTC. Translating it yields CSAPSRTYEQYF.

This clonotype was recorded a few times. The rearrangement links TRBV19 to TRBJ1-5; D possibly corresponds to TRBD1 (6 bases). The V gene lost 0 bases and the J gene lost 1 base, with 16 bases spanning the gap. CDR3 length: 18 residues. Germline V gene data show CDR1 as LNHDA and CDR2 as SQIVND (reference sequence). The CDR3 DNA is TGTGCCAGTAGTATAGAAAGGGGGTCAGGTAGAAGCAATCAGCCCCAGCATTTT. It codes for CASSIERGSGRSNQPQHF.

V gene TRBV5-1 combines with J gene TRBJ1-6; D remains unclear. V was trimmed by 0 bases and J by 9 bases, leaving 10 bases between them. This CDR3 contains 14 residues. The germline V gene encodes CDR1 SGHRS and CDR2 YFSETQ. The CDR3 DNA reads TGCGCCAGCAGCTTGGGAGATGGGGTTTCACCCCTCCACTTT. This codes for CASSLGDGVSPLHF.

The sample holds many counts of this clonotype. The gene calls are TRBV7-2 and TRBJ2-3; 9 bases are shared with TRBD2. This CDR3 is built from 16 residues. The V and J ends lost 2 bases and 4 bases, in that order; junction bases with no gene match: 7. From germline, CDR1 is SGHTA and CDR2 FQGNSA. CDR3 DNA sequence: TGTGCCAGCAGCTTAACACCAGCGGGAGGAGCAGATACGCAGTATTTT. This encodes CASSLTPAGGADTQYF.

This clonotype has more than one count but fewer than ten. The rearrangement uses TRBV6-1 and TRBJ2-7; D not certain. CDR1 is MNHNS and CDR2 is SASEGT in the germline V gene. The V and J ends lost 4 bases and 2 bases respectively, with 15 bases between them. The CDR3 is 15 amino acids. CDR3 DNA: TGTGCCAGCAGTGGCAGGAAGGACCGTACCTACGAGCAGTACTTC. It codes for CASSGRKDRTYEQYF.

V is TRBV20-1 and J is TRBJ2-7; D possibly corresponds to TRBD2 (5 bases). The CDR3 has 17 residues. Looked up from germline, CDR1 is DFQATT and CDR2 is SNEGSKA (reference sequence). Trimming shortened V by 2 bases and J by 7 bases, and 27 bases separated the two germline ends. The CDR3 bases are TGCAGTGCTAGACGCCCGCTTTCGGGAACCCTCCCTGGGGAGCAGTACTTC. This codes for CSARRPLSGTLPGEQYF.

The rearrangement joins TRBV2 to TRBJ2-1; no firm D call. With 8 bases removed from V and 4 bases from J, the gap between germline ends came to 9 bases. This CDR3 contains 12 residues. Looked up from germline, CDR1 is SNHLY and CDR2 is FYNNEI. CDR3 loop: CASGRDYNEQFF. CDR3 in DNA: TGTGCCAGCGGTAGGGATTACAATGAGCAGTTCTTC.

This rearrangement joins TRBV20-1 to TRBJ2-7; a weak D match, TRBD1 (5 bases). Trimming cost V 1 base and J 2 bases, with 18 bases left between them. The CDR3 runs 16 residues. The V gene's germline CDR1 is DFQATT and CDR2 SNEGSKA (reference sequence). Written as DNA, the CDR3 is TGCAGTGCTAGAGCCCTTAGGGGTGAGAGTCCCTACGAGCAGTACTTC. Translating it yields CSARALRGESPYEQYF.

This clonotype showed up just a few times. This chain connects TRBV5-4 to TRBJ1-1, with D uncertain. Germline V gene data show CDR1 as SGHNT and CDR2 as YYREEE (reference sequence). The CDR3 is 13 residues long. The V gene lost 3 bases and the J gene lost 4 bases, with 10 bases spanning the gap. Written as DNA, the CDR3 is TGTGCCAGCAGCTCCACAGTGGGCACTGAAGCTTTCTTT. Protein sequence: CASSSTVGTEAFF.